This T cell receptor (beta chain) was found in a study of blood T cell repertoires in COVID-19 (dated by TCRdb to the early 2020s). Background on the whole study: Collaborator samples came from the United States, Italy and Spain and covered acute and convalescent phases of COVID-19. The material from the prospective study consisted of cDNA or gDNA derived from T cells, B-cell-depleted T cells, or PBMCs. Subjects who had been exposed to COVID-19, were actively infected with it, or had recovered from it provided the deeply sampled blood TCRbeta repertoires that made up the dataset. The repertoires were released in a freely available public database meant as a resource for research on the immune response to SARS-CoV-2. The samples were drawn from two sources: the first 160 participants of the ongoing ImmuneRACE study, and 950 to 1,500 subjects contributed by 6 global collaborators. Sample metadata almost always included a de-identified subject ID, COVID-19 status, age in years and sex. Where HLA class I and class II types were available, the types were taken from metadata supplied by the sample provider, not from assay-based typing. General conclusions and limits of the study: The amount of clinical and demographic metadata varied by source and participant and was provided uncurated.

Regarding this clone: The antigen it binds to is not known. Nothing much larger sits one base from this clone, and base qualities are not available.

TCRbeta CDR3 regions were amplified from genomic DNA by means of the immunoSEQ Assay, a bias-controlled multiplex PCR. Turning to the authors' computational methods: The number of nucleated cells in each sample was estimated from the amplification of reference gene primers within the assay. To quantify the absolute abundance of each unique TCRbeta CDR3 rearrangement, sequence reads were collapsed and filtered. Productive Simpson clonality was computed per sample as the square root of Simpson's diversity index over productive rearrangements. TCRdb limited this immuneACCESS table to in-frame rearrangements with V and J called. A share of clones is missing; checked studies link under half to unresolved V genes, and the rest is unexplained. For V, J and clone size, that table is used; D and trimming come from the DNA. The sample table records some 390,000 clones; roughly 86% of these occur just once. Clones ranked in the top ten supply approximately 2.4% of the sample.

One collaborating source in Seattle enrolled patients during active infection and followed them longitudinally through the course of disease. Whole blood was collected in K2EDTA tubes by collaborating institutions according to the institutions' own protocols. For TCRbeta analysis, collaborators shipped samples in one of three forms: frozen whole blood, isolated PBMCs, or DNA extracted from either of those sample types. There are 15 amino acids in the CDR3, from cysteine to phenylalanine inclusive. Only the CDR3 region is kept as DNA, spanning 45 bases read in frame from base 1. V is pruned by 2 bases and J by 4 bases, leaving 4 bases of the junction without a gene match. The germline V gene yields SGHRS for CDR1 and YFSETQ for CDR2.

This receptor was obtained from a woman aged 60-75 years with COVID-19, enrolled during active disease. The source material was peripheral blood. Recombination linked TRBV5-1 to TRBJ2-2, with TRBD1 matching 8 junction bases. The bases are TGCGCCAGCAGCTTCCAGGGGGCGGCCACCGGGGAGCTGTTTTTT. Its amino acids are CASSFQGAATGELFF.